The present entry profiles one T cell receptor (beta chain) with its context. Its antigen is still unknown. No base-level quality is on record; no much larger clone is a single base apart. These data originate in a study of control samples from healthy donors and cancer patients (TCRdb year 2020). The CDR3 starts with the cysteine, ends with the phenylalanine, and has 15 residues. Only the CDR3 region is kept as DNA, spanning 45 bases read in frame from base 1. Taken from the germline V gene (reference sequence), the CDR1 and CDR2 loops are LNHDA and SQIVND. Trimming costs V 3 bases and J 6 bases, and their ends lie 17 bases apart. Preparation of the library involved the immunoSEQ multiplex PCR assay. The immuneACCESS repertoire file appears here via TCRdb, limited to in-frame rearrangements. These files lack a portion of the clones; in checked studies, under half of the deficit traces to unresolved V genes, and the cause of the others is not known. Across this sample there are around 120,000 clones, with about 90% seen only once. About 2.7% of the sample comes from the top ten.

The sequence links TRBV19 to TRBJ1-1; the D gene is unclear. This receptor was obtained from a man between 60 and 70 years old in good health. The sequencing input was blood. The CDR3 amino acid sequence is: CASSISAGSPAEAFF. The nucleotide sequence reads TGTGCCAGTAGTATTAGTGCAGGCTCCCCAGCTGAAGCTTTCTTT.